The 18 T cell receptor beta chains below come from one sample, sequenced in a study of beta chain features in type 1 diabetes. The sequenced template was cDNA made from the entire isolated RNA. The assay was immunoSEQ multiplex PCR, and TCRdb's table has in-frame clones only and misses some. The sample records a few hundred thousand clones, roughly 12% being singletons. The sequencing input was naive CD4+ T cells from blood. The receptors stem from a man between 18 and 29 years old in good health.

The chain recombines TRBV5-1 with TRBJ2-4; D is undetermined. CDR3 length: 19 residues. The V gene lost 0 bases and the J gene lost 0 bases, with 19 bases spanning the gap. Germline V CDR1 and CDR2: SGHRS, YFSETQ. The chain's CDR3 is CASSLVPSWRVIAKNIQYF. The CDR3 DNA reads TGCGCCAGCAGCTTGGTTCCCTCATGGAGAGTAATAGCCAAAAACATTCAGTACTTC.

The chain combines TRBV5-6 with TRBJ2-3; the match to TRBD1 covers 9 bases. The V segment lost 0 bases and the J segment 3 bases; nucleotides outside the gene matches: 8. CDR1 and CDR2 from the germline V gene are SGHDT and YYEEEE. The length of the CDR3 is 17 residues. The CDR3 coding sequence is TGTGCCAGCAGCTTGGGGATACAGGGGGCCTTTACAGATACGCAGTATTTT. This translates into CASSLGIQGAFTDTQYF.

This clone appeared a few times. Distinct nucleotide sequences in the sample also encode this CDR3. This CDR3 is CASSPPDSYEQYF. CDR3 in DNA: TGTGCCAGCTCACCACCGGACAGCTACGAGCAGTACTTC. This sequence joins TRBV18 and TRBJ2-7; a weak D match, TRBD1 (6 bases). The ends were cut back, 0 bases at V and 3 bases at J, with 6 bases in the middle. CDR1 is KGHSH and CDR2 is LQKENI in the germline V gene. The CDR3 has 13 residues.

This clone appeared a few times. The J gene is TRBJ2-3, the V gene TRBV5-1; D call uncertain. Germline CDR1 and CDR2: SGHRS and YFSETQ. Trimming left V 3 bases short and J 3 bases short, with 5 bases between. The CDR3 extends over 12 amino acids. The CDR3 loop is CASSWQTDTQYF. CDR3 coding DNA: TGCGCCAGCAGCTGGCAAACAGATACGCAGTATTTT.

This clone has only a few counts. The chain couples TRBV5-4 to TRBJ2-7; no clear D. CDR3 length: 13 residues. Germline assignment: CDR1 SGHNT and CDR2 YYREEE (reference sequence). V dropped 0 bases and J dropped 3 bases, with 7 bases sitting between them. The DNA for the CDR3 is TGTGCCAGCAGCTTGGGACTCCACTACGAGCAGTACTTC. Encoded protein: CASSLGLHYEQYF.

This clone has only a few counts. This chain uses TRBV11-2 with TRBJ2-1, with 10 bases identical to TRBD2. V lost 6 bases to trimming and J lost 8 bases; unmatched junction nucleotides: 7. Germline V gene sequence: CDR1 SGHAT, CDR2 FQNNGV. The CDR3 consists of 14 residues. The CDR3 loop reads CASRSAGGRDEQFF. The CDR3 DNA reads as TGTGCCAGCAGATCAGCGGGAGGGCGCGATGAGCAGTTCTTC.

V and J are TRBV7-6 and TRBJ2-1; weak D call: TRBD2 (7 bases). The V gene's germline CDR1 is SGHVS and CDR2 FNYEAQ. The CDR3 is 14 amino acids. The V and J ends lost 4 bases and 7 bases respectively, with 14 bases between them. The CDR3, as DNA: TGTGCCAGCAGCTCTGCTAGGGGGGGGAATGAGCAGTTCTTC. It yields the protein CASSSARGGNEQFF.

This sequence joins TRBV5-1 and TRBJ2-5; 7 positions match TRBD2. Germline V gene sequence: CDR1 SGHRS, CDR2 YFSETQ. The CDR3 extends over 13 amino acids. Germline trimming cut 4 bases from V and 5 bases from J; bases unmatched to any gene: 5. The CDR3 protein is CASSPGLVETQYF. In DNA form, the CDR3 reads TGCGCCAGCAGCCCAGGACTAGTGGAGACCCAGTACTTC.

The genes are TRBV19 and TRBJ2-7; 11 nucleotides line up with TRBD2. The CDR3 has 15 residues. Germline V CDR1 and CDR2: LNHDA, SQIVND (reference sequence). V trimming: 4 bases; J trimming: 3 bases; junction bases outside the gene matches: 5. In DNA, the CDR3 is TGTGCCAGTAGTACCCAGACTAGCGGGAACTACGAGCAGTACTTC. Translation gives CASSTQTSGNYEQYF.

This clone was recorded a few times. J is TRBJ1-5 and V is TRBV2, with TRBD1 matching 8 bases. CDR1 is SNHLY and CDR2 is FYNNEI in the germline V gene. The V segment lost 6 bases and the J segment 6 bases; nucleotides outside the gene matches: 7. CDR3 length: 14 residues. CDR3 loop: CASRDREAGQPQHF. CDR3 nucleotides: TGTGCCAGCAGGGACAGGGAGGCTGGTCAGCCCCAGCATTTT.

The genes are TRBV9 and TRBJ2-3; 10 nucleotides match TRBD2. V was pared by 3 bases and J by 4 bases, with 11 bases of the junction left unmatched. This CDR3 is 17 amino acids long. Germline CDR1 and CDR2: SGDLS and YYNGEE. This CDR3 reads CASSAPLAGVVSDTQYF. Here the CDR3 DNA reads TGTGCCAGCAGCGCCCCTCTAGCGGGGGTGGTGTCAGATACGCAGTATTTT.

This clone was counted a few times. V gene TRBV28 combines with J gene TRBJ2-1; possible D gene TRBD2, 6 bases. CDR3 length equals 13 residues. Trimming cost V 3 bases and J 16 bases, with 19 bases left between them. Germline V gene sequence: CDR1 MDHEN, CDR2 SYDVKM. This CDR3 reads CASSLVWEAPGFF. The CDR3 DNA follows: TGTGCCAGCAGTTTGGTATGGGAGGCCCCCGGTTTCTTC.

This chain joins TRBV7-8 and TRBJ1-5; D is unresolved. Per the germline V gene, CDR1 is SGHVS and CDR2 is FQNEAQ. This CDR3 comprises 15 residues. Between the trimmed V and J ends, which lost 0 bases and 4 bases, there was a span of 10 bases. CDR3 loop: CASSLARVINQPQHF. The CDR3 DNA sequence: TGTGCCAGCAGCTTAGCTCGCGTTATTAATCAGCCCCAGCATTTT.

The table lists this clone with a few counts. The CDR3 sequence: CATGREGLEDTQYF. As DNA, the CDR3 is TGTGCCACTGGGCGGGAGGGCCTTGAGGATACGCAGTATTTT. J is TRBJ2-3 and V is TRBV15; 9 bases map to TRBD2. V lost 9 bases to trimming and J lost 6 bases; unmatched junction nucleotides: 10. Germline CDR1 and CDR2: LNHNV and YYDKDF (reference sequence). The CDR3 has 14 residues.

This clone was seen only a few times. The chain joins TRBV11-3 to TRBJ2-1; 7 bases align to TRBD2. Germline CDR1 and CDR2: SGHNT and YENEEA. This CDR3 is 16 amino acids long. V lost 1 base and J lost 2; bases outside the gene matches: 5. CDR3 nucleotides: TGTGCCAGCAGCTTAGGGGGGGGAAGGACCTACAATGAGCAGTTCTTC. Its protein is CASSLGGGRTYNEQFF. Full variable domain (missing parts from reference TRBV11-3 and TRBJ2-1): EAGVVQSPRYKIIEKKQPVAFWCNPISGHNTLYWYLQNLGQGPELLIRYENEEAVDDSQLPKDRFSAERLKGVDSTLKIQPAELGDSAVYLCASSLGGGRTYNEQFFGPGTRLTVL.

This chain joins TRBV29-1 and TRBJ2-5, with TRBD1 matching 7 bases. CDR3 length equals 15 residues. The V gene's germline CDR1 is SQVTM and CDR2 ANQGSEA. V was pared by 6 bases and J by 7 bases, with 17 bases of the junction left unmatched. CDR3 sequence: CSVDSSGQRLGTQYF. CDR3 in DNA: TGCAGCGTGGACTCCTCGGGACAGCGCCTCGGGACCCAGTACTTC. Full variable domain (outside the CDR3, taken from reference TRBV29-1 and TRBJ2-5): SAVISQKPSRDICQRGTSLTIQCQVDSQVTMMFWYRQQPGQSLTLIATANQGSEATYESGFVIDKFPISRPNLTFSTLTVSNMSPEDSSIYLCSVDSSGQRLGTQYFGPGTRLLVL.

A few counts support this clone. The chain carries TRBV30 and TRBJ2-4; 8 positions agree with TRBD2. CDR3 length: 15 amino acids. Unmatched junction bases numbered 1, after V lost 0 bases and J lost 0 bases. Germline V CDR1 and CDR2: GTSNPN, SVGIG (reference sequence). In DNA, the CDR3 is TGTGCCTGGAGTGTCCTAGCGGGAGCCAAAAACATTCAGTACTTC. It specifies CAWSVLAGAKNIQYF.

In its sample, this clone was seen a few times. V is TRBV18 and J is TRBJ2-3, with D hard to call. The CDR3 is 14 amino acids. V gave up 3 bases and J gave up 1 base, with 8 bases separating them. Looked up from germline, CDR1 is KGHSH and CDR2 is LQKENI. As DNA, the CDR3 is TGTGCCAGCTCACCCTACACAGGCACAGATACGCAGTATTTT. Translation: CASSPYTGTDTQYF. Drawing the rest from reference TRBV18 and TRBJ2-3, the complete variable domain is NAGVMQNPRHLVRRRGQEARLRCSPMKGHSHVYWYRQLPEEGLKFMVYLQKENIIDESGMPKERFSAEFPKEGPSILRIQQVVRGDSAAYFCASSPYTGTDTQYFGPGTRLTVL.